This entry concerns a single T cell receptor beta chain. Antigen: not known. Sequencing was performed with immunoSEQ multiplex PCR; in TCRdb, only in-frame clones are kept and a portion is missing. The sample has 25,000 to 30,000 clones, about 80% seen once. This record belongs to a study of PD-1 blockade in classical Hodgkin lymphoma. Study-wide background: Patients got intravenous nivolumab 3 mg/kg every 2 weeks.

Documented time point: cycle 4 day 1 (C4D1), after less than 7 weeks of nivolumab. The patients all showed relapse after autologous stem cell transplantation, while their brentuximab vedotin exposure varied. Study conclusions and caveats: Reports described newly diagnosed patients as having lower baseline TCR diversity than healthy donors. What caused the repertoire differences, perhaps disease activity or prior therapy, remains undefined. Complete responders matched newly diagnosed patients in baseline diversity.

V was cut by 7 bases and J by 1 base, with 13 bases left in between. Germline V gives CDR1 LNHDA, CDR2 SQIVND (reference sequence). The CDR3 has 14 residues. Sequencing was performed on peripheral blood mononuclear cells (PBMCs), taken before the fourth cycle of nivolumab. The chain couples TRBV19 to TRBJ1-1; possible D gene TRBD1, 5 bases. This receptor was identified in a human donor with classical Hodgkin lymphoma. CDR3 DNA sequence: TGTGCCAGTACAGTTGGGGGTGGGAACACTGAAGCTTTCTTT. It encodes CASTVGGGNTEAFF.